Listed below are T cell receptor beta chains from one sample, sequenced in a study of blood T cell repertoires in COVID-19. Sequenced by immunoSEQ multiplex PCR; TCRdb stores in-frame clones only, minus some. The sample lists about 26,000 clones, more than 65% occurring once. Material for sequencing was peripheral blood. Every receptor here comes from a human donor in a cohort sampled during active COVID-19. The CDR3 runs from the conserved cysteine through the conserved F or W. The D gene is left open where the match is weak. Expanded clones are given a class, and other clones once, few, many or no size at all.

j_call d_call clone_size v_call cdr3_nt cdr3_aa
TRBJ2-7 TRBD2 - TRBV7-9 TGTGCCAGCAGGCCTCCGGGGGGGGTCTACGAGCAGTACTTC CASRPPGGVYEQYF
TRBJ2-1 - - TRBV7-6 TGTGCCAGCAGCTTGATGGGGGGCTCCTACAATGAGCAGTTCTTC CASSLMGGSYNEQFF
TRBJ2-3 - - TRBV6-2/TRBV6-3 TGTGCCAGCAGTTACTCAGCGGGCACAGATACGCAGTATTTT CASSYSAGTDTQYF
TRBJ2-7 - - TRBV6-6 TGTGCCAGCAGTCCGACACGGACCTACGAGCAGTACTTC CASSPTRTYEQYF
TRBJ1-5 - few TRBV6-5 TGTGCCAGCAAAAACCGTACAGGGCCGAATCAGCCCCAGCATTTT CASKNRTGPNQPQHF
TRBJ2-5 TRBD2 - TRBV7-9 TGTGCCAGCAGCTTAGCGCGGACTAGCGGGGGGCCCGAAGAGACCCAGTACTTC CASSLARTSGGPEETQYF
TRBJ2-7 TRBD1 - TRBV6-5 TGTGCCAGCAGTTACCGGGACAGGGACTACGAGCAGTACTTC CASSYRDRDYEQYF
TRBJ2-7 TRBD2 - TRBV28 TGTGCCAGCAGTTTTCGACTAGCGGGAGCGCAGTACTTC CASSFRLAGAQYF
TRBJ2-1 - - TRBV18 TGTGCCAGCTCACTCTTGCTTGGAGACTCCAATAAAAATGAGCAGTTCTTC CASSLLLGDSNKNEQFF
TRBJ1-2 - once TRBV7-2 TGTGCCAGCAGCTTAGGTCGGGGACACCTCACTAACTATGGCTACACCTTC CASSLGRGHLTNYGYTF
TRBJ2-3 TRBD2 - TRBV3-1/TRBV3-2 TGTGCCAGCACCCCGGGAGGGCCTGGAAATACGCAGTATTTT CASTPGGPGNTQYF
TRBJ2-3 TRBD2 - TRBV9 TGTGCCAGCAGCCCTTATGGGAGGGCAGATACGCAGTATTTT CASSPYGRADTQYF
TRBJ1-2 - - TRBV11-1 TGTGCCAGCAGCCCAGACAGAAACTATGGCTACACCTTC CASSPDRNYGYTF
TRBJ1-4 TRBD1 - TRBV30 TGTGCCTGCGGTCCGCCAGGGGGCGCGGTAGAAAAACTGTTTTTT CACGPPGGAVEKLFF
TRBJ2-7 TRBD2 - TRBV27 TGTGCCAGCAGTTTATCGGGGGTAGCGGGGGGTGTCGAGCAGTACTTC CASSLSGVAGGVEQYF